This is a list of T cell receptor beta chains from one sample in a study of T cell responses to AZD1222 COVID-19 vaccine. This table comes from immunoSEQ multiplex PCR, and its TCRdb copy is limited to in-frame clones, with some not included. The sample includes around 160,000 clones, about nine tenths of them seen just once. Sample: peripheral blood, taken on day 0 of AZD1222 vaccination. Receptors originate from an adult in good health. Both conserved end residues are part of each CDR3. The D gene is left open where the match is weak. Some rows have no size entry. The others give once, few or many, or a class for an expanded clone.

V: TRBV18; J: TRBJ1-2; D: TRBD1; size: NA; length: 15; CDR3: CASSPPGGQGNGYTF; DNA: TGTGCCAGCTCACCACCGGGTGGACAGGGGAATGGCTACACCTTC
V: TRBV7-3; J: TRBJ1-2; D: NA; size: NA; length: 13; CDR3: CASSLLDGFGYTF; DNA: TGTGCCAGCAGCTTACTAGATGGCTTCGGCTACACCTTC
V: TRBV19; J: TRBJ1-3; D: NA; size: NA; length: 13; CDR3: CASRPPSGNTIYF; DNA: TGTGCCAGCAGGCCGCCCTCTGGAAACACCATATATTTT
V: TRBV30; J: TRBJ2-3; D: NA; size: NA; length: 13; CDR3: CAWSPGTDLAQYF; DNA: TGTGCCTGGAGCCCGGGCACGGATTTGGCGCAGTATTTT
V: TRBV7-2; J: TRBJ2-7; D: TRBD1; size: NA; length: 15; CDR3: CASSIQQGAEGEQYF; DNA: TGTGCCAGCAGTATCCAACAGGGGGCTGAAGGCGAGCAGTACTTC
V: TRBV6-5; J: TRBJ1-1; D: TRBD1; size: NA; length: 15; CDR3: CASRVDRGLNTEAFF; DNA: TGTGCCAGCAGAGTTGACAGGGGGCTGAACACTGAAGCTTTCTTT
V: TRBV5-1; J: TRBJ1-4; D: NA; size: NA; length: 14; CDR3: CASSLAVAQGGLFF; DNA: TGCGCCAGCAGCTTGGCCGTAGCTCAGGGAGGGCTGTTTTTT
V: TRBV18; J: TRBJ2-7; D: TRBD1; size: NA; length: 14; CDR3: CASSPDRGRYEQYF; DNA: TGTGCCAGCTCACCGGACAGGGGACGGTACGAGCAGTACTTC
V: TRBV14; J: TRBJ2-3; D: TRBD1; size: NA; length: 16; CDR3: CASSQLPGRGTDTQYF; DNA: TGTGCCAGCAGCCAATTGCCGGGCAGGGGGACAGATACGCAGTATTTT
V: TRBV28; J: TRBJ2-7; D: NA; size: NA; length: 12; CDR3: CASAQGLYEQYF; DNA: TGTGCCAGTGCTCAGGGCCTCTACGAGCAGTACTTC
V: TRBV11-3; J: TRBJ1-1; D: TRBD1; size: NA; length: 15; CDR3: CASSSSYRGNTEAFF; DNA: TGTGCCAGCAGTTCAAGCTACAGGGGGAACACTGAAGCTTTCTTT
V: TRBV7-2; J: TRBJ1-6; D: NA; size: NA; length: 16; CDR3: CASSVAGLILGGPLHF; DNA: TGTGCCAGCAGCGTAGCGGGACTCATCCTAGGGGGACCCCTCCACTTT
V: TRBV12-3/TRBV12-4; J: TRBJ1-1; D: NA; size: NA; length: 12; CDR3: CASSWTATEAFF; DNA: TGTGCCAGCAGTTGGACAGCCACTGAAGCTTTCTTT
V: TRBV6-1; J: TRBJ2-7; D: NA; size: NA; length: 15; CDR3: CASSENPLPPYEQYF; DNA: TGTGCCAGCAGTGAAAACCCCCTACCCCCATACGAGCAGTACTTC
V: TRBV5-1; J: TRBJ1-2; D: TRBD1; size: NA; length: 14; CDR3: CASSLGDSIYGYTF; DNA: TGCGCCAGCAGCTTGGGGGACAGCATCTATGGCTACACCTTC
V: TRBV19; J: TRBJ1-1; D: NA; size: few; length: 14; CDR3: CASSNRERNAEAFF; DNA: TGTGCCAGTAGTAACAGGGAGAGGAACGCTGAAGCTTTCTTT
V: TRBV2; J: TRBJ2-6; D: NA; size: NA; length: 14; CDR3: CASSAGGWANVLTF; DNA: TGTGCCAGCAGTGCCGGGGGCTGGGCCAACGTCCTGACTTTC
V: TRBV6-2/TRBV6-3; J: TRBJ1-2; D: TRBD1; size: NA; length: 15; CDR3: CASSPGQGLNYGYTF; DNA: TGTGCCAGCAGCCCCGGACAGGGCCTTAACTATGGCTACACCTTC
V: TRBV20-1; J: TRBJ2-7; D: NA; size: NA; length: 13; CDR3: CSASTGSSYEQYF; DNA: TGCAGTGCCAGTACAGGGAGCTCCTACGAGCAGTACTTC
V: TRBV6-5; J: TRBJ1-2; D: TRBD1; size: NA; length: 13; CDR3: CASRRDRGGLYTF; DNA: TGTGCCAGCAGGAGGGACAGGGGTGGGCTTTACACCTTC
V: TRBV27; J: TRBJ2-7; D: TRBD2; size: NA; length: 18; CDR3: CASSLMPPLAGSSDEQYF; DNA: TGTGCCAGCAGTCTTATGCCCCCCCTAGCGGGGTCGTCGGACGAGCAGTACTTC
V: TRBV3-1/TRBV3-2; J: TRBJ2-7; D: TRBD1; size: few; length: 16; CDR3: CASSQKRPGQNYEQYF; DNA: TGTGCCAGCAGCCAAAAAAGGCCGGGACAGAACTACGAGCAGTACTTC
V: TRBV5-1; J: TRBJ2-6; D: NA; size: NA; length: 16; CDR3: CASSGAATRGANVLTF; DNA: TGCGCCAGCAGCGGGGCAGCGACCAGGGGGGCCAACGTCCTGACTTTC
V: TRBV7-9; J: TRBJ2-2; D: NA; size: few; length: 15; CDR3: CASSEGSTDTGELFF; DNA: TGTGCCAGCAGCGAAGGCAGTACTGACACCGGGGAGCTGTTTTTT
V: TRBV6-1; J: TRBJ2-7; D: NA; size: NA; length: 16; CDR3: CASSEVLGTYSYEQYF; DNA: TGTGCCAGCAGTGAGGTTTTGGGGACGTACTCCTACGAGCAGTACTTC
V: TRBV19; J: TRBJ1-2; D: NA; size: NA; length: 13; CDR3: CASKGTATYGYTF; DNA: TGTGCCAGTAAGGGAACAGCAACCTATGGCTACACCTTC
V: TRBV7-9; J: TRBJ1-2; D: TRBD1; size: few; length: 14; CDR3: CASSLEQGARGYTF; DNA: TGTGCCAGCAGCTTAGAACAGGGGGCGCGTGGCTACACCTTC
V: TRBV6-5; J: TRBJ1-2; D: NA; size: NA; length: 14; CDR3: CASSYHPLTNGYTF; DNA: TGTGCCAGCAGTTACCACCCCCTAACTAATGGCTACACCTTC
V: TRBV9; J: TRBJ2-2; D: NA; size: NA; length: 14; CDR3: CASSVNARSGELFF; DNA: TGTGCCAGCAGCGTAAATGCGAGGTCGGGGGAGCTGTTTTTT
V: TRBV28; J: TRBJ1-2; D: TRBD1; size: NA; length: 16; CDR3: CASSRGGTGFNYGYTF; DNA: TGTGCCAGCAGTCGCGGGGGGACAGGATTCAACTATGGCTACACCTTC
V: TRBV5-5; J: TRBJ2-7; D: NA; size: NA; length: 15; CDR3: CASSLGGLGTYEQYF; DNA: TGTGCCAGCAGCTTGGGAGGACTGGGAACCTACGAGCAGTACTTC
V: TRBV11-2; J: TRBJ2-7; D: TRBD2; size: NA; length: 16; CDR3: CASSSDLPGLGSEQYF; DNA: TGTGCCAGCAGCTCAGACCTCCCGGGACTAGGTTCCGAGCAGTACTTC
V: TRBV19; J: TRBJ1-1; D: NA; size: NA; length: 16; CDR3: CASSKDIDRPETEAFF; DNA: TGTGCCAGTAGTAAAGATATTGACAGGCCGGAGACTGAAGCTTTCTTT
V: TRBV12-5; J: TRBJ2-2; D: NA; size: NA; length: 14; CDR3: CASGSPSNTGELFF; DNA: TGTGCTAGTGGTTCTCCATCGAACACCGGGGAGCTGTTTTTT
V: TRBV25-1; J: TRBJ1-2; D: NA; size: NA; length: 14; CDR3: CASSPHEGYYGYTF; DNA: TGTGCCAGCAGTCCCCATGAGGGCTACTATGGCTACACCTTC
V: TRBV19; J: TRBJ1-5; D: TRBD1; size: NA; length: 15; CDR3: CASSPDRGADQPQHF; DNA: TGTGCCAGTAGTCCGGACAGGGGTGCAGATCAGCCCCAGCATTTT
V: TRBV18; J: TRBJ2-5; D: NA; size: NA; length: 11; CDR3: CASSPQETQYF; DNA: TGTGCCAGCTCACCTCAAGAGACCCAGTACTTC
V: TRBV7-7; J: TRBJ2-7; D: NA; size: NA; length: 13; CDR3: CASSLVEGYEQYF; DNA: TGTGCTAGCAGCTTAGTCGAGGGTTACGAGCAGTACTTC
V: TRBV29-1; J: TRBJ1-2; D: NA; size: NA; length: 13; CDR3: CSVETTADYGYTF; DNA: TGCAGCGTTGAAACAACGGCGGACTATGGCTACACCTTC
V: TRBV6-5; J: TRBJ1-6; D: NA; size: NA; length: 16; CDR3: CASSYLHRGNNSPLHF; DNA: TGTGCCAGCAGTTACCTCCACCGGGGCAATAATTCACCCCTCCACTTT